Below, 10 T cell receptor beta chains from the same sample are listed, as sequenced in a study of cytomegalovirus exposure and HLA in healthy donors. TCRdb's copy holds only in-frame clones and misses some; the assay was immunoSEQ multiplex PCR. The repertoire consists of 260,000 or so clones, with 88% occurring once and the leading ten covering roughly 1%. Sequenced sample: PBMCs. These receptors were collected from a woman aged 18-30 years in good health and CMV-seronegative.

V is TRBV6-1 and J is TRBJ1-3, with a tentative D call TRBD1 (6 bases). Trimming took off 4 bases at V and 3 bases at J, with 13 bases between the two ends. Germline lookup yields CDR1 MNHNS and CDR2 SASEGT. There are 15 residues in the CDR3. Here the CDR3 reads CASSVQGLGGNTIYF. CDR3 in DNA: TGTGCCAGCAGTGTTCAGGGGTTAGGTGGAAACACCATATATTTT.

As DNA, the CDR3 is TGTGCCAGCAGGACGGGACAAGGTGCGAACTCCTACGAGCAGTACTTC. It translates to CASRTGQGANSYEQYF. The rearrangement uses TRBV7-9 and TRBJ2-7, with D possibly TRBD1 on 6 matching bases. V was clipped by 6 bases and J by 0 bases, with 18 bases between them. Germline assignment: CDR1 SEHNR and CDR2 FQNEAQ (reference sequence). There are 16 residues in the CDR3.

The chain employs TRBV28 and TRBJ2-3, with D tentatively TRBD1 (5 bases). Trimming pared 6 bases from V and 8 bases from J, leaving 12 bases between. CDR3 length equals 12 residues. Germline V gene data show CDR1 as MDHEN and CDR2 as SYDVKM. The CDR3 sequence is CASSPSQVTQYF. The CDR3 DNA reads TGTGCCAGCAGCCCCTCACAGGTTACGCAGTATTTT.

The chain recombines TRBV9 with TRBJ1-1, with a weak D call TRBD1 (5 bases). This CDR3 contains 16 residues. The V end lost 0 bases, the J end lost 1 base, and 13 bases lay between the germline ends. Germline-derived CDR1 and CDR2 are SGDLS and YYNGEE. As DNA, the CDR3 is TGTGCCAGCAGCGTAGCGGTGGACACGGCGAACACTGAAGCTTTCTTT. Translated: CASSVAVDTANTEAFF.

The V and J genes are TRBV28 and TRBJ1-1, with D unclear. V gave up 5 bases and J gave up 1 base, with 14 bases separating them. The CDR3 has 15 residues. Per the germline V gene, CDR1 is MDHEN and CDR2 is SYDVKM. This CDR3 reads CASSLYRPGNTEAFF. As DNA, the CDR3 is TGTGCCAGCAGTCTCTACCGCCCAGGGAACACTGAAGCTTTCTTT.

CDR3 DNA: TGTGCCAGCAGTTATGGGAGTGGTAGCTACAATGAGCAGTTCTTC. It codes for CASSYGSGSYNEQFF. The V call is TRBV27, the J call TRBJ2-1; D possibly corresponds to TRBD2 (5 bases). The CDR3 runs to 15 residues. Between the trimmed V and J ends, which lost 4 bases and 3 bases, there was a span of 13 bases. Germline assignment: CDR1 MNHEY and CDR2 SMNVEV (reference sequence).

The CDR3 reads CASSEQSVLDGYTF. CDR3 coding DNA: TGTGCCAGCAGTGAGCAGTCCGTTCTCGATGGCTACACCTTC. The chain employs TRBV25-1 and TRBJ1-2; no clear D gene. Germline V lookup: CDR1 MGHDK, CDR2 SYGVNS. Trimming took 3 bases from V and 6 from J, leaving 14 bases between them. CDR3 length equals 14 residues.

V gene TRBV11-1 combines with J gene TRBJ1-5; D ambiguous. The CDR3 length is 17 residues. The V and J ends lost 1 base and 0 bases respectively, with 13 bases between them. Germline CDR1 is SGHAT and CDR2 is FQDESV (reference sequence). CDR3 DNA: TGTGCCAGCAGCTTAGTCCCCCCCGGTTATAGCAATCAGCCCCAGCATTTT. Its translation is CASSLVPPGYSNQPQHF. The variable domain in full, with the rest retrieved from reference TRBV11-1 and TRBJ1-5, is EAEVAQSPRYKITEKSQAVAFWCDPISGHATLYWYRQILGQGPELLVQFQDESVVDDSQLPKDRFSAERLKGVDSTLKIQPAELGDSAMYLCASSLVPPGYSNQPQHFGDGTRLSIL.

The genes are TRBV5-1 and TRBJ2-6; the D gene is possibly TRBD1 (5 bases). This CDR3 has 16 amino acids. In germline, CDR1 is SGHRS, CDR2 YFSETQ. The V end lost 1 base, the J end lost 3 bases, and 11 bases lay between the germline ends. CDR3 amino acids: CASSLQDNRGANVLTF. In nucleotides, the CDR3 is TGCGCCAGCAGCTTGCAGGACAACCGTGGGGCCAACGTCCTGACTTTC.

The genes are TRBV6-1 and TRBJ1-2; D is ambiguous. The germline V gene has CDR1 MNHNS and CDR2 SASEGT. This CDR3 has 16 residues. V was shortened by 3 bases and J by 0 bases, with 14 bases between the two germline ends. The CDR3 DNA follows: TGTGCCAGCAGTGACGGGGTTCGGGCGACTAACTATGGCTACACCTTC. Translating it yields CASSDGVRATNYGYTF.